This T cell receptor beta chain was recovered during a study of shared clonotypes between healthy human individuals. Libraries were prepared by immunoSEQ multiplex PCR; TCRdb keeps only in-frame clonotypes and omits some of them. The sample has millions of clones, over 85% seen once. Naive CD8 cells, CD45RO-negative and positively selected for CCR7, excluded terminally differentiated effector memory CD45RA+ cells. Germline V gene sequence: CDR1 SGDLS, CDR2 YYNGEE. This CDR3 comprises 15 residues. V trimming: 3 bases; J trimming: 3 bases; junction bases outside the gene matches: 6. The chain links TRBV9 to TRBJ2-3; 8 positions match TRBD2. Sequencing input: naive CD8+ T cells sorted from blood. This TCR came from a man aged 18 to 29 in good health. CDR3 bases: TGTGCCAGCAGCGACGAGGGACTAGTGACAGATACGCAGTATTTT. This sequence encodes CASSDEGLVTDTQYF.